A selection of T cell receptor beta chains follows, all from one sample in a study of blood T cell repertoires in COVID-19. Sequencing was performed with immunoSEQ multiplex PCR; in TCRdb, only in-frame clones are kept and a portion is missing. Here the sample spans 110,000 to 150,000 clones, roughly 80% being singletons. The material sequenced was peripheral blood. The receptors were sampled from an elderly woman with acute or convalescent COVID-19. CDR3s include the opening cysteine and the closing phenylalanine or tryptophan. A D gene is named only where the DNA matches it firmly. Some rows have no size entry. The others give once, few or many, or a class for an expanded clone.

v_gene: TRBV7-9; abundance: NA; j_gene: TRBJ2-7; d_gene: NA; CDR3aa: CASSLNRPPYEQYF; CDR3nt: TGTGCCAGCAGCCTGAACAGGCCCCCCTACGAGCAGTACTTC
v_gene: TRBV14; abundance: few; j_gene: TRBJ2-3; d_gene: NA; CDR3aa: CASSRTGDSPYTQYF; CDR3nt: TGTGCCAGCAGCCGAACCGGGGACTCACCTTATACGCAGTATTTT
v_gene: TRBV2; abundance: NA; j_gene: TRBJ1-3; d_gene: NA; CDR3aa: CASRTEQGSGNTIYF; CDR3nt: TGTGCCAGCAGAACAGAACAGGGCTCTGGAAACACCATATATTTT
v_gene: TRBV28; abundance: once; j_gene: TRBJ1-1; d_gene: NA; CDR3aa: CASSFGTVDTEAFF; CDR3nt: TGTGCCAGCAGTTTCGGGACTGTTGACACTGAAGCTTTCTTT
v_gene: TRBV3-1/TRBV3-2; abundance: NA; j_gene: TRBJ1-1; d_gene: TRBD1; CDR3aa: CASSHLQGVNTEAFF; CDR3nt: TGTGCCAGCAGCCATCTACAGGGGGTGAACACTGAAGCTTTCTTT
v_gene: TRBV6-1; abundance: NA; j_gene: TRBJ2-7; d_gene: NA; CDR3aa: CASSERARSEGYEQYF; CDR3nt: TGTGCCAGCAGTGAAAGGGCTCGCTCAGAGGGCTACGAGCAGTACTTC
v_gene: TRBV11-2; abundance: NA; j_gene: TRBJ2-5; d_gene: NA; CDR3aa: CASSFSGQGETQYF; CDR3nt: TGTGCCAGCAGCTTTAGTGGGCAGGGGGAGACCCAGTACTTC
v_gene: TRBV5-1; abundance: NA; j_gene: TRBJ2-1; d_gene: TRBD2; CDR3aa: CASSRLAGGGNNEQFF; CDR3nt: TGCGCCAGCAGCCGACTAGCGGGAGGGGGGAACAATGAGCAGTTCTTC
v_gene: TRBV5-5; abundance: NA; j_gene: TRBJ2-1; d_gene: TRBD2; CDR3aa: CASSLEGLAGNEQFF; CDR3nt: TGTGCCAGCAGCTTGGAAGGACTAGCGGGCAATGAGCAGTTCTTC
v_gene: TRBV5-1; abundance: NA; j_gene: TRBJ1-1; d_gene: TRBD1; CDR3aa: CASSWDRPNTEAFF; CDR3nt: TGCGCCAGCAGTTGGGACAGGCCGAACACTGAAGCTTTCTTT
v_gene: TRBV27; abundance: once; j_gene: TRBJ1-5; d_gene: TRBD1; CDR3aa: CASSPLTGLSNQPQHF; CDR3nt: TGTGCCAGCAGTCCACTGACAGGGCTAAGCAATCAGCCCCAGCATTTT
v_gene: TRBV28; abundance: NA; j_gene: TRBJ1-1; d_gene: TRBD1; CDR3aa: CASSSYKGGQGAGEAFF; CDR3nt: TGTGCCAGCAGTTCTTATAAGGGGGGACAGGGGGCAGGTGAAGCTTTCTTT